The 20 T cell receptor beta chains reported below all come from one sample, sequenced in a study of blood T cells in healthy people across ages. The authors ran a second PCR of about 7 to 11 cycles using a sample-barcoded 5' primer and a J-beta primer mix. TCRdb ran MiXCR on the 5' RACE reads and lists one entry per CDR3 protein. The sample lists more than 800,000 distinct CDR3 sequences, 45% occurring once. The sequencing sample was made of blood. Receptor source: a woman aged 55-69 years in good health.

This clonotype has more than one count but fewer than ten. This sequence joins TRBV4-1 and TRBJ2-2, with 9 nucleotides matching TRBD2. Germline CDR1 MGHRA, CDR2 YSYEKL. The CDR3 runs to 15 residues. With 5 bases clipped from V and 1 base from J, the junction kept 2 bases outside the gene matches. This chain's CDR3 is CASSGAGGNTGELFF. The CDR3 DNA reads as TGCGCCAGCAGCGGAGCGGGAGGGAACACCGGGGAGCTGTTTTTT.

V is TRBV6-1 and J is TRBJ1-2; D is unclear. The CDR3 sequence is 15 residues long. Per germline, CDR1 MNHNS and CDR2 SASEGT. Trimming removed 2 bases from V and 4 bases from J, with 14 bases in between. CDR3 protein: CASSETRGLGYGYTF. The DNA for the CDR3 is TGTGCCAGCAGTGAAACCAGAGGGCTGGGCTATGGCTACACCTTC.

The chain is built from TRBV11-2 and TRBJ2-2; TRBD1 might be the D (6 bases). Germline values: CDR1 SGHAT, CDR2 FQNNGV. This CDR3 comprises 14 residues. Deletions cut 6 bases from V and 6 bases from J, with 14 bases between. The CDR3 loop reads CASSSGQIPGELFF. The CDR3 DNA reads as TGTGCCAGCAGTTCAGGACAGATCCCCGGGGAGCTGTTTTTT.

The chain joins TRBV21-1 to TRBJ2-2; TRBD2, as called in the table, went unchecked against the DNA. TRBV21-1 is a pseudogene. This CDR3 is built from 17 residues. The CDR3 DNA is TGTGCCAGCAGCAATGGTGTTAGCGGACGGAACACCGGGGAGCTGTTTTTT. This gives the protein CASSNGVSGRNTGELFF.

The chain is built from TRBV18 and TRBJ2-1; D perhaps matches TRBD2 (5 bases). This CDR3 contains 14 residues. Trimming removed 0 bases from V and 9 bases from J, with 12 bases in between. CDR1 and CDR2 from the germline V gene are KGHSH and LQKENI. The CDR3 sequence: CASSPPWLAGEQFF. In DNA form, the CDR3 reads TGTGCCAGCTCACCACCGTGGCTAGCTGGTGAGCAGTTCTTC.

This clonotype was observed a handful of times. CDR3: CASSRTGTSGSGSTDTQYF. The CDR3 DNA reads TGCGCCAGCAGTCGAACCGGGACTAGCGGGAGTGGGAGCACAGATACGCAGTATTTT. The chain has TRBV5-1 and TRBJ2-3, with 14 bases aligning to TRBD2. The germline gives CDR1 SGHRS, CDR2 YFSETQ. V lost 5 bases to trimming and J lost 0 bases; unmatched junction nucleotides: 11. This CDR3 is 19 amino acids long. Complete variable domain (other parts from reference TRBV5-1 and TRBJ2-3): KAGVTQTPRYLIKTRGQQVTLSCSPISGHRSVSWYQQTPGQGLQFLFEYFSETQRNKGNFPGRFSGRQFSNSRSEMNVSTLELGDSALYLCASSRTGTSGSGSTDTQYFGPGTRLTVL.

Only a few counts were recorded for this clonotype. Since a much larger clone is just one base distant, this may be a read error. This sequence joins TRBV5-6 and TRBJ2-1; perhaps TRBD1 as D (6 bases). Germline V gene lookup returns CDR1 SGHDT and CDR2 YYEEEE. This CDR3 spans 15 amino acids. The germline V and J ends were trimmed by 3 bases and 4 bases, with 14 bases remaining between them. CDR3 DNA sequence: TGTGCCAGCAGCTGGAAAACCGGGACATACAATGAGCAGTTCTTC. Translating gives CASSWKTGTYNEQFF.

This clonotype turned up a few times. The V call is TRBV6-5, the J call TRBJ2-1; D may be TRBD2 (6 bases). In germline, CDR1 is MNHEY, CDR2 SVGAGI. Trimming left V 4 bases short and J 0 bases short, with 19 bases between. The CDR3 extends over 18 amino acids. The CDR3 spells CASSSGRYEGSSYNEQFF. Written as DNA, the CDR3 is TGTGCCAGCAGTTCAGGGAGGTACGAGGGGAGCTCCTACAATGAGCAGTTCTTC.

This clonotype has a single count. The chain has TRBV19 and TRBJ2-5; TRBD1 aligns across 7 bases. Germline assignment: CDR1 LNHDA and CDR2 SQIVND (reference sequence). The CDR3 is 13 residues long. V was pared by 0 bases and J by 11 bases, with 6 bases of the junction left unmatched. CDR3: CASSIEETGVQYF. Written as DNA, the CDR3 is TGTGCCAGTAGTATAGAGGAAACAGGGGTACAGTACTTC. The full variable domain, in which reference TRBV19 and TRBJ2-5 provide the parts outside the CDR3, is DGGITQSPKYLFRKEGQNVTLSCEQNLNHDAMYWYRQDPGQGLRLIYYSQIVNDFQKGDIAEGYSVSREKKESFPLTVTSAQKNPTAFYLCASSIEETGVQYFGPGTRLLVL.

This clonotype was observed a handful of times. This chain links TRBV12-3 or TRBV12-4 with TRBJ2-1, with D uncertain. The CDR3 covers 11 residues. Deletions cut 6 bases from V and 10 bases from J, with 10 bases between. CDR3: CASRQIGEQFF. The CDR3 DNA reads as TGTGCCAGCAGACAAATTGGGGAGCAGTTCTTC.

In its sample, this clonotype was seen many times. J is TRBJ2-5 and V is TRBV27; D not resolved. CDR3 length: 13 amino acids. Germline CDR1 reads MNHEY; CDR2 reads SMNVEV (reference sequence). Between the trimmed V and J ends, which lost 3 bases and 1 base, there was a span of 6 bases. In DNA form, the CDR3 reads TGTGCCAGCAGTTTGTTTCGCCAAGAGACCCAGTACTTC. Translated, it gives CASSLFRQETQYF.

The DNA for the CDR3 is TGCAGTGCTAGTCGGGGGGTTGCCTCCTACGAGCAGTACTTC. Translating gives CSASRGVASYEQYF. The rearrangement uses TRBV20-1 and TRBJ2-7; 7 positions match TRBD2. J gave up 0 bases and V 3 bases, and 5 bases lay outside the gene matches. CDR3 length: 14 amino acids. Germline loops: CDR1 DFQATT, CDR2 SNEGSKA (reference sequence).

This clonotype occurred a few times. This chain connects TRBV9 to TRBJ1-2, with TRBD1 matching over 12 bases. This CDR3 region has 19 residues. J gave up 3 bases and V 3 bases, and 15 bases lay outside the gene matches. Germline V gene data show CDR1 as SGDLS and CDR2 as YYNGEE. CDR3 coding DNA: TGTGCCAGCAGCGACAGATACCGGGACAGGGGGCGGGTGGACTATGGCTACACCTTC. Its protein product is CASSDRYRDRGRVDYGYTF.

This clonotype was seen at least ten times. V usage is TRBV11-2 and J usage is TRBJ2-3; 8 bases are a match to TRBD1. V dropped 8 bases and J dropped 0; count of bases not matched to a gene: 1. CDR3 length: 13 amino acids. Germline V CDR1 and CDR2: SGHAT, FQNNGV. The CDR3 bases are TGTGCCAGCGGGACAGGTAGCACAGATACGCAGTATTTT. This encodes CASGTGSTDTQYF.

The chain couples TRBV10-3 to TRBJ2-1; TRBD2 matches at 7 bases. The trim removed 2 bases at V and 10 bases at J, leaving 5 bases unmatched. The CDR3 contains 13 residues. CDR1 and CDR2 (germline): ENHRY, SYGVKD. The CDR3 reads CAISEPGDYEQFF. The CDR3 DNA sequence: TGTGCCATCAGTGAGCCGGGGGACTACGAGCAGTTCTTC.

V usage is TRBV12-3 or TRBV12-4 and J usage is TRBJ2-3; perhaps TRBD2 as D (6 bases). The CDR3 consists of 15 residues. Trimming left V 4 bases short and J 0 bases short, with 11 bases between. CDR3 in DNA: TGTGCCAGCAGTTCCCGCGGGGCAAGCACAGATACGCAGTATTTT. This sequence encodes CASSSRGASTDTQYF.

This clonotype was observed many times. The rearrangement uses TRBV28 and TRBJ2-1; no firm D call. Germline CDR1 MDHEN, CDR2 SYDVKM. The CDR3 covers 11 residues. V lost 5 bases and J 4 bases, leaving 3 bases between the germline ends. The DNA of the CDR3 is TGTGCCAGCAGTACTTACAATGAGCAGTTCTTC. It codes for CASSTYNEQFF.

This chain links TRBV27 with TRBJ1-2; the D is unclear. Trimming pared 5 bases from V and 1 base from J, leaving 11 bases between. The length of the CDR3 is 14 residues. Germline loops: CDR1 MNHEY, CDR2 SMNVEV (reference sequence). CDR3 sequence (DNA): TGTGCCAGCAGTCCGGGGTCTTTTAACTATGGCTACACCTTC. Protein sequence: CASSPGSFNYGYTF.

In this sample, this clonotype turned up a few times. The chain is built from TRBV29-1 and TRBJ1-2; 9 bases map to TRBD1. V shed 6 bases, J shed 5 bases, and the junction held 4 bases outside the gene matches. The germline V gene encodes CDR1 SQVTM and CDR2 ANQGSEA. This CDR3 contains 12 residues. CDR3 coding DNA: TGCAGCGTGGGACAGGGAGAATATGGCTACACCTTC. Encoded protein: CSVGQGEYGYTF.

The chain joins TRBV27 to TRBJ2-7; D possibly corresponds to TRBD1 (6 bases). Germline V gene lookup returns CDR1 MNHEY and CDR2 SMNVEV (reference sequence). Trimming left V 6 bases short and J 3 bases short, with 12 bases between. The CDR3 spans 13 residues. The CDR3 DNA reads TGTGCCAGCAGCCTCCGGGACAACTACGAGCAGTACTTC. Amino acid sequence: CASSLRDNYEQYF.